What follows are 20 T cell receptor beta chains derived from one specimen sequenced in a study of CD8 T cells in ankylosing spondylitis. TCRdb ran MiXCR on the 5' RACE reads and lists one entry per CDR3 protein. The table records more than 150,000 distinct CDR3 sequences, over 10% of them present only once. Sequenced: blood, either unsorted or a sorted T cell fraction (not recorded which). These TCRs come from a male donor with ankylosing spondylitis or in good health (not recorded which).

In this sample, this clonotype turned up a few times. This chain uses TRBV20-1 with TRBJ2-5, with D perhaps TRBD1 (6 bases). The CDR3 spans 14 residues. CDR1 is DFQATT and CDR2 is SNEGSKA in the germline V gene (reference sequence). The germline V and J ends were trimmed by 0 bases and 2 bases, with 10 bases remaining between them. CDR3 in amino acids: CSARERTEQETQYF. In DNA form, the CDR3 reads TGCAGTGCTAGAGAGAGGACAGAACAAGAGACCCAGTACTTC.

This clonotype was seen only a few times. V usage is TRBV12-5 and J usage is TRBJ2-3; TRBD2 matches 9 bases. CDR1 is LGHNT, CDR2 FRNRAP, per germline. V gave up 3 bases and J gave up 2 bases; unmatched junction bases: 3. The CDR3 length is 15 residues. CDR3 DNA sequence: TGTGCTAGTGGTTTTGCGGGGGGGTTCACAGATACGCAGTATTTT. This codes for CASGFAGGFTDTQYF.

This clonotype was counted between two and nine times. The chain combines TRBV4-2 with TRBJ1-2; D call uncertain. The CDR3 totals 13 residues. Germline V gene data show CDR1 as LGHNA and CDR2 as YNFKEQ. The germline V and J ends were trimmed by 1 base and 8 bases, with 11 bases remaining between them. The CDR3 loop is CASSQGTQGGYTF. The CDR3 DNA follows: TGTGCCAGCAGCCAAGGGACCCAAGGGGGCTACACCTTC.

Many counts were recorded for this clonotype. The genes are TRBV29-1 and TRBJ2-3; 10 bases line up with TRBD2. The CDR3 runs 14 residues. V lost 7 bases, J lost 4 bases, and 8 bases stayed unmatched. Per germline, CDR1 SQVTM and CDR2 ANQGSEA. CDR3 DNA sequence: TGCAGCGCTGAGCTAGCGGGGGTCGCAGATACGCAGTATTTT. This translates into CSAELAGVADTQYF.

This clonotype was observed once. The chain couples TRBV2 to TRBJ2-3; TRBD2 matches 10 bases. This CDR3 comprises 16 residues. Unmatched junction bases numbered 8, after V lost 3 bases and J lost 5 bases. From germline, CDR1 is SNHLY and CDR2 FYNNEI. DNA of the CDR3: TGTGCCAGCAGTGAGATGAGCGGGGGGGCCATAGATACGCAGTATTTT. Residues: CASSEMSGGAIDTQYF.

The CDR3 protein is CASSEVGSRSYNEQFF. CDR3 DNA sequence: TGTGCCAGCAGTGAAGTGGGGTCCCGCTCCTACAATGAGCAGTTCTTC. The gene calls are TRBV2 and TRBJ2-1; D unclear. This CDR3 region has 16 residues. Trimming took off 1 base at V and 0 bases at J, with 10 bases between the two ends. Germline V gene lookup returns CDR1 SNHLY and CDR2 FYNNEI.

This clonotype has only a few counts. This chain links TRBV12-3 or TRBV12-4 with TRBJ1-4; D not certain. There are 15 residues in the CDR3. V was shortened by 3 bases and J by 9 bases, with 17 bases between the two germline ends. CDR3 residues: CASSFPGSSGKKLFF. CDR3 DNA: TGTGCCAGCAGTTTCCCGGGCTCCTCGGGGAAAAAACTGTTTTTT.

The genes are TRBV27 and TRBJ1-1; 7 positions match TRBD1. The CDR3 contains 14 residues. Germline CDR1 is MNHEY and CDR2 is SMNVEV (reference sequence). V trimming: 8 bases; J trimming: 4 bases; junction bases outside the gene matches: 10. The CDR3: CASPPHRGGTEAFF. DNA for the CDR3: TGTGCCAGCCCACCCCACAGGGGCGGCACTGAAGCTTTCTTT.

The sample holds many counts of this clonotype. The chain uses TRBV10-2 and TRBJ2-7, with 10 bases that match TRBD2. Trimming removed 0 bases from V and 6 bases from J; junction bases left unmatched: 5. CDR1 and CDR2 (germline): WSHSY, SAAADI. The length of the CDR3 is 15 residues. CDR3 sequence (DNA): TGCGCCAGCAGTGAGTCGTCTAGCGGGGGCTCCGAGCAGTACTTC. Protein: CASSESSSGGSEQYF.

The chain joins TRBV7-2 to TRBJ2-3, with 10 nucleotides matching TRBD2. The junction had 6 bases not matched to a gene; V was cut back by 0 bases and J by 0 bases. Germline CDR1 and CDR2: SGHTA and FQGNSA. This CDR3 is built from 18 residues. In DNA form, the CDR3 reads TGTGCCAGCAGCTTAGCGGTAGCGGGGGGCCCTAGCACAGATACGCAGTATTTT. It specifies CASSLAVAGGPSTDTQYF.

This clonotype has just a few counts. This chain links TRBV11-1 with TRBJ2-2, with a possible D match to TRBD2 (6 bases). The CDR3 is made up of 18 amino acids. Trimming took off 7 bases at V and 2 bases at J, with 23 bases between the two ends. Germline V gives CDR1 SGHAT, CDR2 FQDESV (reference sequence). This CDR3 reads CASTSRLEGGGNTGELFF. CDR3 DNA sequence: TGTGCCAGCACCTCCAGACTGGAGGGAGGAGGAAACACCGGGGAGCTGTTTTTT.

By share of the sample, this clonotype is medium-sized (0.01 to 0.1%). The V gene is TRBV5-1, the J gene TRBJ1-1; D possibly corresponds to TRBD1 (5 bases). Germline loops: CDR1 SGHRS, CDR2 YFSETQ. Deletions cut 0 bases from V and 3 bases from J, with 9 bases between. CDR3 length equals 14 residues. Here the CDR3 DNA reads TGCGCCAGCAGCTTGGCGGGGGGATACACTGAAGCTTTCTTT. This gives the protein CASSLAGGYTEAFF.

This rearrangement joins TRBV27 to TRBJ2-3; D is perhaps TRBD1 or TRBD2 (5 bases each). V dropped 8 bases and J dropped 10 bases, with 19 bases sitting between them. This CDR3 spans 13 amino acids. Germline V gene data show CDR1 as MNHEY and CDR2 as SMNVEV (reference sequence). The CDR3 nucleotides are TGTGCCAGCGGGGACGCCTGGGGTCGGGCGCAGTATTTT. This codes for CASGDAWGRAQYF.

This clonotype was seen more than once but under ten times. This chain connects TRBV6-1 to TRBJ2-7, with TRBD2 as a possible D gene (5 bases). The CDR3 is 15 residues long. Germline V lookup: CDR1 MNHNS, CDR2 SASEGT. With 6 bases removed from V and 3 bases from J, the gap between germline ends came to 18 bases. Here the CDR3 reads CASSPEAVQNYEQYF. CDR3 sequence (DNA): TGTGCCAGCAGCCCAGAAGCGGTGCAGAACTACGAGCAGTACTTC.

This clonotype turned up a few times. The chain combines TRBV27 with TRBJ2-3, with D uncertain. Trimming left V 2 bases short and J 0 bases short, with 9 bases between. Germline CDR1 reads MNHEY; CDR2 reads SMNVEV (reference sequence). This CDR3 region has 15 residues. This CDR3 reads CASSLARASTDTQYF. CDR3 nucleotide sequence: TGTGCCAGCAGTTTAGCGAGAGCTAGCACAGATACGCAGTATTTT.

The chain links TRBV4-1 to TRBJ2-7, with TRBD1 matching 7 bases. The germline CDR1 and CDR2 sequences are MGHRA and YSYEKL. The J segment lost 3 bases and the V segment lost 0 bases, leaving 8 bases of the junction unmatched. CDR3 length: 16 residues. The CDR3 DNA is TGCGCCAGCAGCCAAGATGAGATTCCAGGGGGCTACGAGCAGTACTTC. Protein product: CASSQDEIPGGYEQYF.

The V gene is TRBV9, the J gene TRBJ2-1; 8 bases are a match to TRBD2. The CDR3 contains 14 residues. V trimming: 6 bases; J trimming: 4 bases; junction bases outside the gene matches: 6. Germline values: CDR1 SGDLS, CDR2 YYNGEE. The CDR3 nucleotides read TGTGCCAGCACCGGACTAGCCTCTTACAATGAGCAGTTCTTC. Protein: CASTGLASYNEQFF.

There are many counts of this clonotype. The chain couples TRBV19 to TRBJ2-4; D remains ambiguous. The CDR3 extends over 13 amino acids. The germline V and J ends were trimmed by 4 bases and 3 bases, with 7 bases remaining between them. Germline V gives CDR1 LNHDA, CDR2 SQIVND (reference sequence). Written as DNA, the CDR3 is TGTGCCAGTAGTAATGGGGACAAAAACATTCAGTACTTC. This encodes CASSNGDKNIQYF.

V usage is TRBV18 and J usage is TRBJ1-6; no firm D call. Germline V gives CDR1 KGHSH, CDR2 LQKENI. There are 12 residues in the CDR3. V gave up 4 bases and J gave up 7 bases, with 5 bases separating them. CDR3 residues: CASSQRNSPLHF. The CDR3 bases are TGTGCCAGCTCACAACGGAATTCACCCCTCCACTTT.

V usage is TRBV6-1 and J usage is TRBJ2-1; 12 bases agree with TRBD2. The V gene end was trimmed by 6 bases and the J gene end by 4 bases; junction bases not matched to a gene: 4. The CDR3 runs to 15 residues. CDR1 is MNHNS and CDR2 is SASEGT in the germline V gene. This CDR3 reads CASSRTSGAYNEQFF. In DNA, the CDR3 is TGTGCCAGCAGCAGGACTAGCGGGGCTTACAATGAGCAGTTCTTC.